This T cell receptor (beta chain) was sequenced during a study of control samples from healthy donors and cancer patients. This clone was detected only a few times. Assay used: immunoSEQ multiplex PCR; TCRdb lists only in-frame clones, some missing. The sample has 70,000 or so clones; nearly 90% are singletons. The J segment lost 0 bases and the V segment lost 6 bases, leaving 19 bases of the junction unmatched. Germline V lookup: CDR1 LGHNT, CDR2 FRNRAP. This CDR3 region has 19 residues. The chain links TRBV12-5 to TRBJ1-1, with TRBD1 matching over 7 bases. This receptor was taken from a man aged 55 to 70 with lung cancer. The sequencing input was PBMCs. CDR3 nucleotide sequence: TGTGCTAGTGGGCTTACCCGGGACGGACAGGTAATTTTGAACACTGAAGCTTTCTTT. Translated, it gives CASGLTRDGQVILNTEAFF.